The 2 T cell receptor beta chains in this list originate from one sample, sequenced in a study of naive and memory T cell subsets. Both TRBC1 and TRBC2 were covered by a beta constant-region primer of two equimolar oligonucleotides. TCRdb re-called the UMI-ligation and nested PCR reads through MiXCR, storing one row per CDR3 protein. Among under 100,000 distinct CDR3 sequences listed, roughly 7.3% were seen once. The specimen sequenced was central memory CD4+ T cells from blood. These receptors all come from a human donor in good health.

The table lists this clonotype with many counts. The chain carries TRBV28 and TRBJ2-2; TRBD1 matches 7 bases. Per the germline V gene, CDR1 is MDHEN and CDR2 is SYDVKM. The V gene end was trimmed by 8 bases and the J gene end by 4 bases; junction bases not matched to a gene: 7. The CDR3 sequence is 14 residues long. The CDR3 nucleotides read TGTGCCAGCGGAGAGACAGGGACCACCGGGGAGCTGTTTTTT. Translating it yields CASGETGTTGELFF.

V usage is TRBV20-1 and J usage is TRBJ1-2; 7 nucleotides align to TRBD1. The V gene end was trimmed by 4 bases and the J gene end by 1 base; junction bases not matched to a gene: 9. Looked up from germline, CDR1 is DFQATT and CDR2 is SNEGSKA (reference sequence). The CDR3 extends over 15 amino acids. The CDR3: CSAKRTGSNNYGYTF. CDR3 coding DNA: TGCAGTGCTAAACGGACAGGATCTAATAACTATGGCTACACCTTC.